The rows below give T cell receptor beta chains drawn from one sample of a study of blood T cells in healthy people across ages. TCRdb passed the 5' RACE reads through MiXCR, listing each CDR3 protein once. Here the sample spans 750,000 to 950,000 distinct CDR3 sequences, roughly 24% being singletons. The sample was also reused in another study, on T cells of mothers and their children.

The specimen sequenced was blood. The receptors were sampled from a boy between 10 and 17 years old in good health. Both conserved end residues are part of each CDR3. Each record gives: J gene, clone size, D gene, V gene, CDR3 protein, CDR3 DNA. D genes are given only for firm matches. The size entry is marked missing in some rows and otherwise reads once, few, many or a size class.

j_gene: TRBJ1-4; abundance: .; d_gene: .; v_gene: TRBV28; CDR3aa: CASRSQGLDEKLFF; CDR3nt: TGTGCCAGCAGGTCACAGGGTCTGGACGAAAAACTGTTTTTT
j_gene: TRBJ2-5; abundance: .; d_gene: .; v_gene: TRBV24-1; CDR3aa: CATSDPSGTRSGETQYF; CDR3nt: TGTGCCACCAGTGACCCGAGTGGGACAAGGAGCGGAGAGACCCAGTACTTC
j_gene: TRBJ2-7; abundance: .; d_gene: .; v_gene: TRBV27; CDR3aa: CASSFGPSYEQYF; CDR3nt: TGTGCCAGCAGTTTTGGTCCCTCCTACGAGCAGTACTTC
j_gene: TRBJ1-5; abundance: .; d_gene: TRBD1; v_gene: TRBV20-1; CDR3aa: CSASAGTGSDLPQHF; CDR3nt: TGCAGTGCTAGTGCCGGGACAGGGTCCGATCTGCCCCAGCATTTT
j_gene: TRBJ2-1; abundance: .; d_gene: .; v_gene: TRBV12-3/TRBV12-4; CDR3aa: CASRLAGRTNEQFF; CDR3nt: TGTGCCAGCAGACTAGCAGGTAGAACCAATGAGCAGTTCTTC
j_gene: TRBJ1-4; abundance: .; d_gene: .; v_gene: TRBV5-1; CDR3aa: CASSQPSGTTNEKLFF; CDR3nt: TGCGCCAGCAGCCAGCCCTCAGGGACGACTAATGAAAAACTGTTTTTT
j_gene: TRBJ1-6; abundance: few; d_gene: .; v_gene: TRBV6-5; CDR3aa: CASTRGTFESPLHF; CDR3nt: TGTGCCAGCACCCGGGGGACATTCGAGTCACCCCTCCACTTT
j_gene: TRBJ2-5; abundance: many; d_gene: .; v_gene: TRBV12-3/TRBV12-4; CDR3aa: CASSPGQLPQETQYF; CDR3nt: TGTGCCAGCAGTCCAGGACAGCTCCCACAAGAGACCCAGTACTTC
j_gene: TRBJ1-6; abundance: few; d_gene: .; v_gene: TRBV4-1; CDR3aa: CASSQRVGNSPLHF; CDR3nt: TGCGCCAGCAGCCAAAGGGTAGGGAATTCACCCCTCCACTTT
j_gene: TRBJ2-7; abundance: .; d_gene: TRBD1; v_gene: TRBV2; CDR3aa: CASNRGPHYDQYF; CDR3nt: TGTGCCAGCAACAGGGGGCCCCACTACGATCAGTACTTC
j_gene: TRBJ1-1; abundance: .; d_gene: .; v_gene: TRBV10-3; CDR3aa: CAIGRGGPEAFF; CDR3nt: TGTGCCATCGGTAGGGGAGGGCCTGAAGCTTTCTTT
j_gene: TRBJ2-5; abundance: .; d_gene: .; v_gene: TRBV4-2; CDR3aa: CASSQEAGALETQYF; CDR3nt: TGTGCCAGCAGCCAAGAAGCAGGGGCGCTGGAGACCCAGTACTTC
j_gene: TRBJ2-1; abundance: few; d_gene: .; v_gene: TRBV11-2; CDR3aa: CASSPIGDSYNEQFF; CDR3nt: TGTGCCAGCAGCCCCATCGGGGACTCCTACAATGAGCAGTTCTTC
j_gene: TRBJ1-2; abundance: .; d_gene: TRBD1; v_gene: TRBV20-1; CDR3aa: CSAGQGAGYGYTF; CDR3nt: TGCAGTGCTGGACAGGGGGCGGGCTATGGCTACACCTTC
j_gene: TRBJ2-1; abundance: few; d_gene: .; v_gene: TRBV29-1; CDR3aa: CSVEAPSPGRNNEQFF; CDR3nt: TGCAGCGTTGAAGCCCCCAGCCCAGGCCGTAATAATGAGCAGTTCTTC